This TCR beta chain was sequenced in a study of T-cell memory formation after mild COVID-19. Study-level background: Largely donor-specific TCR clusters were found. Study observations and caveats: Cross-reactive memory seemingly joined, as some responding clones were found in pre-infection memory. Clones from the second wave (peaking day 37) had unconfirmed SARS-CoV-2 specificity.

It was 5'RACE with constant-segment primers that produced the TCR alpha and TCR beta cDNA libraries, which carried sample barcodes and UMIs. TCRdb ran MiXCR on the 5' RACE reads and lists one entry per CDR3 protein. Found here are some 300,000 distinct CDR3 sequences, under 25% of them singletons; the top ten hold 21%. Note on this clonotype: The antigen remains unidentified.

The clonotype comes from a man aged 18-30 years who had mild COVID-19 (a few samples of this study predate the infection). Cell type and time point are not known. The sequencing sample was made of PBMCs or a T cell subset sorted from them (not recorded which).

Written as DNA, the CDR3 is TGTGCCAGCAGGGAGGGGCCCAACTATGGCTACACCTTC. Encoded protein: CASREGPNYGYTF. This sequence joins TRBV27 and TRBJ1-2; perhaps TRBD1 as D (5 bases). Germline lookup yields CDR1 MNHEY and CDR2 SMNVEV (reference sequence). The V end lost 6 bases, the J end lost 2 bases, and 10 bases lay between the germline ends. The length of the CDR3 is 13 residues.